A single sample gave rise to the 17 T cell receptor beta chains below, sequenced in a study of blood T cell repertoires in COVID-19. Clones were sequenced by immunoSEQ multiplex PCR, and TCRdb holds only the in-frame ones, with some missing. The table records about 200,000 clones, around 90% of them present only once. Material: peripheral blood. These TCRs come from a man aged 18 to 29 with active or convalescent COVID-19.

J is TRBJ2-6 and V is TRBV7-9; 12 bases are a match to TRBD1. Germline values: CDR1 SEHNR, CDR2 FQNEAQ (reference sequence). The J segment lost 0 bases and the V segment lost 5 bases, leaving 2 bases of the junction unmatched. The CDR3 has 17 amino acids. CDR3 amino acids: CASSKGQGASGANVLTF. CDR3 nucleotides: TGTGCCAGCAGCAAGGGACAGGGGGCCTCTGGGGCCAACGTCCTGACTTTC.

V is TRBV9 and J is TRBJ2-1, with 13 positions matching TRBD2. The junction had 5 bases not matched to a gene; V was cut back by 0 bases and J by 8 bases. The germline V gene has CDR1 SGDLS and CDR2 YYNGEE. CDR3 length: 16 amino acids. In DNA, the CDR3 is TGTGCCAGCAGCGTAGGGGTACTAGCGGGAGGGGATGAGCAGTTCTTC. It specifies CASSVGVLAGGDEQFF.

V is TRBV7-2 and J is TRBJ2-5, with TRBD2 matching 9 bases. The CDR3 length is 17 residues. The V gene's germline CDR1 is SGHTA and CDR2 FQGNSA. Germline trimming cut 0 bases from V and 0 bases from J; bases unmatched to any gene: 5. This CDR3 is CASSLAAAGGNQETQYF. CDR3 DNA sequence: TGTGCCAGCAGCTTAGCGGCAGCGGGAGGTAACCAAGAGACCCAGTACTTC.

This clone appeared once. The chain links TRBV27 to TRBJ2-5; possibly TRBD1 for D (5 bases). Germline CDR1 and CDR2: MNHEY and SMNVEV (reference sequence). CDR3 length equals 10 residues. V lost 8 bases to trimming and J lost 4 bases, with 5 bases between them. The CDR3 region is CASGAETQYF. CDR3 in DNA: TGTGCCAGCGGGGCAGAGACCCAGTACTTC.

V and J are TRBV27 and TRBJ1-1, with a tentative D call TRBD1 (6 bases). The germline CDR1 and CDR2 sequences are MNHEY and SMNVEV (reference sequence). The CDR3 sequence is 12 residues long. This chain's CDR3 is CACSRGASEAFF. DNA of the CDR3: TGTGCTTGTTCCCGGGGGGCTTCTGAAGCTTTCTTT.

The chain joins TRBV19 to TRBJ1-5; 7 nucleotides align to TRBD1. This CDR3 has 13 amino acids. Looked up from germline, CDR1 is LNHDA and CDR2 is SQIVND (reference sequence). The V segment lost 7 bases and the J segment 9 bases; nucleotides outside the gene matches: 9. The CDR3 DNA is TGTGCCAGTACCCGGACAGGCGAGGGGCCCCAGCATTTT. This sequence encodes CASTRTGEGPQHF. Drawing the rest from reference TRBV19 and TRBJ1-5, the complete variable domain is DGGITQSPKYLFRKEGQNVTLSCEQNLNHDAMYWYRQDPGQGLRLIYYSQIVNDFQKGDIAEGYSVSREKKESFPLTVTSAQKNPTAFYLCASTRTGEGPQHFGDGTRLSIL.

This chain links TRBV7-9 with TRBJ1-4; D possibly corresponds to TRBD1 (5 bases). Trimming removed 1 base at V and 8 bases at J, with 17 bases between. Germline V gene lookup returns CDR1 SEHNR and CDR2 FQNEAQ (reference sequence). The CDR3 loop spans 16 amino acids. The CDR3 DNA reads TGTGCCAGCAGCTTAGTCCCCCCCGGGGGTAAAGAAAAACTGTTTTTT. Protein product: CASSLVPPGGKEKLFF.

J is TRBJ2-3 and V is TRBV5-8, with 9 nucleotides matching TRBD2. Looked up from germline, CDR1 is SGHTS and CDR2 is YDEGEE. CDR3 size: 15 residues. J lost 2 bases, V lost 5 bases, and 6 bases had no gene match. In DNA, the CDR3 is TGTGCCAGCAGGAGGTTAGCGGGAGCCACAGATACGCAGTATTTT. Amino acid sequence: CASRRLAGATDTQYF.

The CDR3 spells CASSWGLPPYNEQFF. The CDR3 DNA reads TGCGCCAGCAGCTGGGGACTCCCTCCTTACAATGAGCAGTTCTTC. The V gene is TRBV5-1, the J gene TRBJ2-1; perhaps TRBD2 as D (6 bases). V was clipped by 3 bases and J by 4 bases, with 14 bases between them. Looked up from germline, CDR1 is SGHRS and CDR2 is YFSETQ. CDR3 length: 15 amino acids.

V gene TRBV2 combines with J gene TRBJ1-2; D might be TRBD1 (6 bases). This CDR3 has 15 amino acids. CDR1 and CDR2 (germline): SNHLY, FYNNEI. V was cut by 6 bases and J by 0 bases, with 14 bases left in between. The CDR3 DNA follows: TGTGCCAGCAGCAGACAGGTCGCAGCTAACTATGGCTACACCTTC. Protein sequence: CASSRQVAANYGYTF. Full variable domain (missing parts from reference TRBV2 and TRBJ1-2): EPEVTQTPSHQVTQMGQEVILRCVPISNHLYFYWYRQILGQKVEFLVSFYNNEISEKSEIFDDQFSVERPDGSNFTLKIRSTKLEDSAMYFCASSRQVAANYGYTFGSGTRLTVV.

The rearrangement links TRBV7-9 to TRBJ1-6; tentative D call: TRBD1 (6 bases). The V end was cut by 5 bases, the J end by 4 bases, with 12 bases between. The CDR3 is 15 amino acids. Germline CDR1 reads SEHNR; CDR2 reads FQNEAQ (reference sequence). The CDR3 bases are TGTGCCAGCAGCCGACAGGACGAATATAATTCACCCCTCCACTTT. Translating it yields CASSRQDEYNSPLHF.

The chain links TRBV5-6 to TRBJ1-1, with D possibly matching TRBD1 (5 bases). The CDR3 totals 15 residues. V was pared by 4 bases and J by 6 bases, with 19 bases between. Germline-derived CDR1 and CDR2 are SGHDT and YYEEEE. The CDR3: CASSPGTPGGPEAFF. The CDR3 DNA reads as TGTGCCAGCAGCCCGGGGACCCCGGGGGGACCTGAAGCTTTCTTT.

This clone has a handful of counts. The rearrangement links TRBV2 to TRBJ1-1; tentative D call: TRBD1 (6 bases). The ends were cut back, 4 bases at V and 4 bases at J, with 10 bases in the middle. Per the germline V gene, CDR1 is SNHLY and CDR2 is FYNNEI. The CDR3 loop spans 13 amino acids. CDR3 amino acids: CASSVSRGTEAFF. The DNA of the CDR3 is TGTGCCAGCAGTGTGAGCAGGGGCACTGAAGCTTTCTTT.

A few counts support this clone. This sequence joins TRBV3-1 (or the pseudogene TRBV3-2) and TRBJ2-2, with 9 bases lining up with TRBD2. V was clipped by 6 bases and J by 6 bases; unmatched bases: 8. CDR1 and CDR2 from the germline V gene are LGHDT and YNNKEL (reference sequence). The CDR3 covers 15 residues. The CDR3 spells CASREIAGGAGELFF. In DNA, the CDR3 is TGTGCCAGCAGGGAGATCGCGGGAGGGGCCGGGGAGCTGTTTTTT.

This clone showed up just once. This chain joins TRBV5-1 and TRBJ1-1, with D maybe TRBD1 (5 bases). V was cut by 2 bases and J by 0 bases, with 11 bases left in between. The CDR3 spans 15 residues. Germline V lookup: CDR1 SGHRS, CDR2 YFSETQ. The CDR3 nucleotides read TGCGCCAGCAGCTTCCATACAGGCATGAACACTGAAGCTTTCTTT. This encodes CASSFHTGMNTEAFF.

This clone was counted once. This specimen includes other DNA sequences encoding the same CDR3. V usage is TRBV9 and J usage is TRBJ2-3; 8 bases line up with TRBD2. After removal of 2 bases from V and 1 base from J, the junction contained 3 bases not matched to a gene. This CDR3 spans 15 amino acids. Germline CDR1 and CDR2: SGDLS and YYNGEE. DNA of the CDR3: TGTGCCAGCAGCGTGAGCGGGAGCCGCACAGATACGCAGTATTTT. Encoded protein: CASSVSGSRTDTQYF.

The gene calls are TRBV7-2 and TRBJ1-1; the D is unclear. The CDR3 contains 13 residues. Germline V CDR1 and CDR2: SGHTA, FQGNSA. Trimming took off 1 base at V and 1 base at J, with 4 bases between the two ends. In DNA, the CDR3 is TGTGCCAGCAGCTTAGGCAGGAACACTGAAGCTTTCTTT. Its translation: CASSLGRNTEAFF.